Listed below are T cell receptor beta chains from one sample, sequenced in a study of cytomegalovirus exposure and HLA in healthy donors. Libraries were prepared by immunoSEQ multiplex PCR; TCRdb keeps only in-frame clonotypes and omits some of them. This repertoire shows 150,000 or so clones, roughly 84% found once; its top ten account for roughly 2.2%. Input material: PBMCs. The receptor set was obtained from a young man in good health and CMV-seropositive. The CDR3 runs from the conserved cysteine through the conserved F or W. The D gene is left open where the match is weak. Clone size, where shown, is once, few, many, or a class for clones that have expanded.

D	V	size	J	CDR3	DNA
-	TRBV6-5	-	TRBJ1-3	CASSYRGDSGNTIYF	TGTGCCAGCAGTTACCGGGGAGACTCTGGAAACACCATATATTTT
-	TRBV2	-	TRBJ2-7	CASSEAGTTYEQYF	TGTGCCAGCAGTGAAGCAGGGACAACCTACGAGCAGTACTTC
-	TRBV4-3	-	TRBJ2-1	CASSQSGAGNEQFF	TGCGCCAGCAGCCAATCAGGGGCTGGAAATGAGCAGTTCTTC
-	TRBV7-9	-	TRBJ1-6	CASSPGPDSPLHF	TGTGCCAGCAGCCCTGGGCCAGATTCACCCCTCCACTTT
-	TRBV2	once	TRBJ2-7	CASKGASDVSYEQYF	TGTGCCAGCAAAGGGGCTAGCGACGTTAGCTACGAGCAGTACTTC
TRBD1	TRBV6-6	once	TRBJ1-1	CASREPDRHNGFF	TGTGCCAGCAGAGAACCGGACAGGCACAACGGTTTCTTT
-	TRBV21-1	-	TRBJ2-7	CASSKTRVSYEQYF	TGTGCCAGCAGCAAAACTAGAGTTAGCTACGAGCAGTACTTC
-	TRBV15	-	TRBJ1-3	CATGGPGNTIYF	TGTGCCACCGGCGGCCCTGGAAACACCATATATTTT
TRBD2	TRBV6-4	-	TRBJ2-2	CASSRGGLNTGELFF	TGTGCCAGCAGCCGGGGGGGCTTGAACACCGGGGAGCTGTTTTTT
TRBD2	TRBV7-8	-	TRBJ2-1	CASSQRGGFSYNEQFF	TGTGCCAGCAGCCAGCGGGGAGGGTTCTCCTACAATGAGCAGTTCTTC
-	TRBV7-8	-	TRBJ1-1	CASSLDYGGKDTEAFF	TGTGCCAGCAGCTTAGATTACGGGGGGAAGGACACTGAAGCTTTCTTT
-	TRBV19	once	TRBJ1-1	CASKVGVFAFF	TGTGCCAGTAAGGTGGGAGTGTTCGCTTTCTTT
-	TRBV4-3	-	TRBJ2-3	CASSPQATSGSDTQYF	TGCGCCAGCAGCCCGCAGGCGACTAGTGGCTCAGATACGCAGTATTTT
TRBD2	TRBV12-5	-	TRBJ2-3	CASEPTSGTDTQYF	TGTGCTAGTGAACCGACTAGCGGCACAGATACGCAGTATTTT
-	TRBV7-8	-	TRBJ2-7	CASSLYRVRVLLPPGVLHEQYF	TGTGCCAGCAGCTTATACCGGGTTAGAGTCCTGCTCCCACCTGGAGTCCTCCACGAGCAGTACTTC
-	TRBV11-3	-	TRBJ1-1	CASAGGGTEAFF	TGCGCCAGTGCCGGAGGAGGCACTGAAGCTTTCTTT
TRBD1	TRBV7-8	-	TRBJ1-4	CASSLRTGLNEKLFF	TGTGCCAGCAGCTTACGGACAGGCCTTAATGAAAAACTGTTTTTT
-	TRBV5-6	-	TRBJ2-6	CASSFRQELRLIHNVLTF	TGTGCCAGCAGCTTCCGACAGGAGCTTCGGTTGATCCACAACGTCCTGACTTTC
-	TRBV19	-	TRBJ1-1	CATQGPTEAFF	TGTGCCACACAGGGCCCCACTGAAGCTTTCTTT
-	TRBV5-8	-	TRBJ2-5	CASSFHSRQETQYF	TGTGCCAGCAGCTTCCACAGCCGACAAGAGACCCAGTACTTC
-	TRBV21-1	-	TRBJ2-4	CASSPRGGAKNSQYF	TGTGCCAGCAGCCCGCGGGGGGGTGCCAAAAACAGTCAGTACTTC
TRBD1	TRBV6-6	-	TRBJ1-6	CASKDRGDSPLHF	TGTGCCAGCAAGGACAGGGGGGATTCACCCCTCCACTTT
TRBD1	TRBV5-4	-	TRBJ1-1	CASSLTGGTEAFF	TGTGCCAGCAGCTTAACAGGGGGAACTGAAGCTTTCTTT
TRBD1	TRBV6-1	-	TRBJ1-5	CASIKRGPYNQPQHF	TGTGCCAGCATTAAAAGGGGGCCCTACAATCAGCCCCAGCATTTT
TRBD2	TRBV9	few	TRBJ2-5	CASSPGGAPETQYF	TGTGCCAGCAGCCCGGGAGGGGCACCAGAGACCCAGTACTTC
TRBD2	TRBV9	-	TRBJ2-3	CASRDGGGDTQYF	TGTGCCAGCAGGGACGGCGGGGGAGATACGCAGTATTTT
-	TRBV7-2	-	TRBJ2-3	CASSPAEDTQYF	TGTGCCAGCAGCCCTGCGGAAGATACGCAGTATTTT
TRBD2	TRBV4-1	-	TRBJ2-3	CASSQVGGGATDTQYF	TGCGCCAGCAGCCAAGTAGGCGGGGGGGCGACAGATACGCAGTATTTT
-	TRBV5-1	-	TRBJ2-3	CASSLEDTQYF	TGCGCCAGCAGCCTTGAGGATACGCAGTATTTT
TRBD2	TRBV19	-	TRBJ2-7	CASSMGLAYEQYF	TGTGCCAGTAGTATGGGACTAGCCTACGAGCAGTACTTC
TRBD1	TRBV11-3	-	TRBJ2-7	CASSSPRTGDEQYF	TGTGCCAGCAGCTCGCCTCGGACAGGCGACGAGCAGTACTTC
TRBD2	TRBV7-6	-	TRBJ2-3	CASSLFAGGDTQYF	TGTGCCAGCAGCTTATTTGCGGGGGGAGATACGCAGTATTTT
TRBD2	TRBV9	-	TRBJ2-1	CASSGRLAGGRNEQFF	TGTGCCAGCAGCGGACGACTAGCGGGGGGGCGTAATGAGCAGTTCTTC
-	TRBV6-5	-	TRBJ2-1	CASSRRESYNEQFF	TGTGCCAGCAGCCGCCGGGAATCCTACAATGAGCAGTTCTTC
TRBD2	TRBV15	few	TRBJ2-1	CATSRDTARGRRQFF	TGTGCCACCAGCAGAGATACGGCGCGGGGGAGGAGGCAGTTCTTC
-	TRBV7-2	-	TRBJ1-5	CASSWIAGANQPQHF	TGTGCCAGCAGCTGGATAGCGGGCGCCAATCAGCCCCAGCATTTT
TRBD1	TRBV7-7	-	TRBJ2-2	CASSPGQGLDGELFF	TGTGCCAGCAGTCCGGGACAGGGGTTGGACGGGGAGCTGTTTTTT
TRBD1	TRBV5-1	few	TRBJ1-6	CASSPSGQGSNSPLHF	TGCGCCAGCAGCCCCAGTGGACAGGGGAGCAATTCACCCCTCCACTTT
-	TRBV11-2	-	TRBJ2-5	CASSYSEKKETQYF	TGTGCCAGCAGCTATTCAGAAAAAAAAGAGACCCAGTACTTC
-	TRBV10-3	-	TRBJ2-3	CAISDRGKGTDTQYF	TGTGCCATCAGTGATCGGGGGAAGGGCACAGATACGCAGTATTTT
TRBD1	TRBV27	-	TRBJ1-1	CASSLPGQSEAFF	TGTGCCAGCAGTTTACCGGGACAGTCTGAAGCTTTCTTT
-	TRBV5-1	few	TRBJ1-5	CASSLDEAGQPQHF	TGCGCCAGCAGCTTGGATGAAGCCGGGCAGCCCCAGCATTTT
TRBD1	TRBV12-5	-	TRBJ2-3	CASGLTRTGVADTQYF	TGTGCTAGTGGTTTGACCCGGACAGGGGTTGCAGATACGCAGTATTTT
TRBD1	TRBV28	-	TRBJ2-7	CASSLGTGGPFEQYF	TGTGCCAGCAGTTTAGGGACAGGGGGCCCCTTCGAGCAGTACTTC
-	TRBV7-2	few	TRBJ2-5	CASSPRETQYF	TGTGCCAGCAGCCCCAGGGAGACCCAGTACTTC
-	TRBV2	-	TRBJ2-1	CASTVGLYNEQFF	TGTGCCAGCACGGTAGGACTGTACAATGAGCAGTTCTTC
-	TRBV7-9	-	TRBJ1-2	CASSRGEGGYTF	TGTGCCAGCAGCCGAGGTGAGGGTGGCTACACCTTC
-	TRBV6-1	-	TRBJ1-6	CASSEGYRSSYNSPLHF	TGTGCCAGCAGTGAAGGGTACAGAAGCTCCTATAATTCACCCCTCCACTTT
TRBD1	TRBV11-3	-	TRBJ1-2	CASSPAWTGGTYGYTF	TGTGCCAGCAGCCCAGCCTGGACAGGGGGAACCTATGGCTACACCTTC
-	TRBV29-1	-	TRBJ1-2	CSVVTNREGYTF	TGCAGCGTCGTGACTAACAGGGAGGGCTACACCTTC
-	TRBV4-3	few	TRBJ2-5	CASSPAGKETQYF	TGCGCCAGCAGCCCGGCGGGTAAAGAGACCCAGTACTTC
TRBD1	TRBV6-1	few	TRBJ2-1	CASSLRDRDYNEQFF	TGTGCCAGCAGTCTCCGGGACAGGGACTACAATGAGCAGTTCTTC
TRBD1	TRBV2	-	TRBJ1-5	CASSATGDSNQPQHF	TGTGCCAGCAGTGCCACAGGGGATAGCAATCAGCCCCAGCATTTT
TRBD2	TRBV5-4	-	TRBJ2-3	CASSPKRGGTDTQYF	TGTGCCAGCAGCCCCAAGCGGGGGGGCACAGATACGCAGTATTTT
-	TRBV6-1	once	TRBJ1-3	CASSEYKRTSSGNTIYF	TGTGCCAGCAGTGAATATAAAAGGACAAGCTCTGGAAACACCATATATTTT
-	TRBV4-2	-	TRBJ2-7	CASSQEQGPVYEQYF	TGTGCCAGCAGCCAAGAACAGGGACCAGTCTACGAGCAGTACTTC
TRBD1	TRBV9	-	TRBJ1-1	CASSPRDRGTEAFF	TGTGCCAGCAGCCCTCGGGACAGGGGCACTGAAGCTTTCTTT